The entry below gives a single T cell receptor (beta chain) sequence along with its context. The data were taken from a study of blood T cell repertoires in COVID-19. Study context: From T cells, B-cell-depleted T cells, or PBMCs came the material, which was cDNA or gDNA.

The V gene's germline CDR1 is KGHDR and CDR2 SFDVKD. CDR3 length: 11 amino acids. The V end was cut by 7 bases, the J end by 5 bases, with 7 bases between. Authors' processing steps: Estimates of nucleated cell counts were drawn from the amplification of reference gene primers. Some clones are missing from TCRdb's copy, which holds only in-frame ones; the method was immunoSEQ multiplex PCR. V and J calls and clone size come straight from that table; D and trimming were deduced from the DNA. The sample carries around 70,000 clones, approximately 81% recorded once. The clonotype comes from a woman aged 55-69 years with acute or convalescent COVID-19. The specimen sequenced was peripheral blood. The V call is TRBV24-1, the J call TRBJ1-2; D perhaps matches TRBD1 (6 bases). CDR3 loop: CATSQGYGYTF. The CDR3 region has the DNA TGTGCCACCAGCCAGGGGTATGGCTACACCTTC.